This passage covers 20 T cell receptor beta chains from one sample sequenced in a study of monozygotic twins with inflammatory bowel disease. TCRdb reprocessed the 5' RACE reads, keeping one entry per CDR3 protein, no DNA. The listing contains some 83,000 distinct CDR3 sequences. The specimen was blood. These receptors were taken from a human donor with ulcerative colitis or Crohn's disease, or a healthy co-twin of an affected twin (not recorded which).

This chain connects TRBV28 to TRBJ1-2. The V gene's germline CDR1 is MDHEN and CDR2 SYDVKM. The CDR3 sequence is 12 residues long. The CDR3 loop is CASSFYSHGYTF.

V and J are TRBV4-1 and TRBJ1-2. In germline, CDR1 is MGHRA, CDR2 YSYEKL. CDR3 length equals 14 residues. This chain's CDR3 is CASSQVVESYGYTF.

The chain carries TRBV5-1 and TRBJ1-1; checking the TCRdb D call of TRBD1 is not possible without DNA. Germline V gene data show CDR1 as SGHRS and CDR2 as YFSETQ. This CDR3 has 14 amino acids. CDR3 amino acids: CASSDPTGNTEAFF.

The gene calls are TRBV11-2 and TRBJ2-1; as DNA is missing, the TRBD1 call by TCRdb cannot be tested. Germline CDR1 and CDR2: SGHAT and FQNNGV. This CDR3 comprises 15 residues. The CDR3 is CASSLGGGEYNEQFF.

This sequence joins TRBV20-1 and TRBJ1-6. Germline V gives CDR1 DFQATT, CDR2 SNEGSKA (reference sequence). CDR3 length: 17 residues. The CDR3 sequence: CSARDQSGMTYNSPLHF.

J is TRBJ1-5 and V is TRBV7-9. Germline CDR1 SEHNR, CDR2 FQNEAQ (reference sequence). CDR3 length equals 13 residues. CDR3 residues: CASSLGVDQPQHF.

The chain recombines TRBV4-1 with TRBJ2-6; the TCRdb call, TRBD1, lacks DNA for checking. Germline V gene lookup returns CDR1 MGHRA and CDR2 YSYEKL. CDR3 length equals 18 residues. CDR3 protein: CASSQKGAGLTGANVLTF.

This chain uses TRBV7-9 with TRBJ2-2. From germline, CDR1 is SEHNR and CDR2 FQNEAQ (reference sequence). There are 12 residues in the CDR3. The CDR3 region is CASSGQSGELFF.

The chain has TRBV27 and TRBJ1-2; the TCRdb call, TRBD1, lacks DNA for checking. Germline CDR1 and CDR2: MNHEY and SMNVEV (reference sequence). CDR3 size: 13 residues. CDR3 sequence reads: CASSLRTGVGYTF.

The gene calls are TRBV20-1 and TRBJ2-7; checking the TCRdb D call of TRBD2 is not possible without DNA. Germline V gene sequence: CDR1 DFQATT, CDR2 SNEGSKA (reference sequence). The CDR3 is 16 amino acids. CDR3 sequence reads: CSARDSGLADPYEQYF.

The V and J genes are TRBV7-9 and TRBJ2-2. CDR3 size: 12 residues. The germline V gene has CDR1 SEHNR and CDR2 FQNEAQ (reference sequence). The CDR3 is CASSRDTGELFF. Drawing the rest from reference TRBV7-9 and TRBJ2-2, the complete variable domain is DTGVSQNPRHKITKRGQNVTFRCDPISEHNRLYWYRQTLGQGPEFLTYFQNEAQLEKSRLLSDRFSAERPKGSFSTLEIQRTEQGDSAMYLCASSRDTGELFFGEGSRLTVL.

The chain links TRBV12-3 or TRBV12-4 to TRBJ2-6; there is no DNA to check the TCRdb D call of TRBD1. There are 17 residues in the CDR3. The CDR3 sequence is CASSFRQGNSGANVLTF.

CDR3 region: CASSRRTGRGEKLFF. This rearrangement joins TRBV3-1 to TRBJ1-4; checking the TCRdb D call of TRBD1 is not possible without DNA. The CDR3 totals 15 residues. The germline gives CDR1 LGHDT, CDR2 YNNKEL (reference sequence).

The rearrangement uses TRBV5-1 and TRBJ1-1; the D call from TCRdb, TRBD1, cannot be confirmed without DNA. This CDR3 spans 13 amino acids. Looked up from germline, CDR1 is SGHRS and CDR2 is YFSETQ. CDR3 amino acids: CASSSGQQSVAFF.

The chain carries TRBV29-1 and TRBJ1-1; as DNA is missing, the TRBD1 call by TCRdb cannot be tested. The CDR3 runs 13 residues. Germline CDR1 and CDR2: SQVTM and ANQGSEA. CDR3 region: CSVFRTGGTEAFF.

The gene calls are TRBV20-1 and TRBJ2-5. CDR3 length: 14 amino acids. Germline V lookup: CDR1 DFQATT, CDR2 SNEGSKA (reference sequence). CDR3 protein: CSARHRLAGETQYF.

The rearrangement uses TRBV9 and TRBJ1-1. The CDR3 runs 14 residues. The germline V gene has CDR1 SGDLS and CDR2 YYNGEE. CDR3 sequence: CASSPWDEGTEAFF.

The rearrangement uses TRBV5-6 and TRBJ2-5. The CDR3 has 11 amino acids. CDR1 and CDR2 (germline): SGHDT, YYEEEE. The CDR3 here is CASSSPETQYF.

The gene calls are TRBV24-1 and TRBJ1-2; the TRBD1 assignment by TCRdb is unverifiable without DNA. The germline gives CDR1 KGHDR, CDR2 SFDVKD. The CDR3 consists of 18 residues. The CDR3 sequence: CATSDTRGEGYNKDGYTF.

The J gene is TRBJ1-5, the V gene TRBV7-2. Germline assignment: CDR1 SGHTA and CDR2 FQGNSA. The CDR3 spans 13 residues. CDR3 region: CASSLEWTGPQHF.